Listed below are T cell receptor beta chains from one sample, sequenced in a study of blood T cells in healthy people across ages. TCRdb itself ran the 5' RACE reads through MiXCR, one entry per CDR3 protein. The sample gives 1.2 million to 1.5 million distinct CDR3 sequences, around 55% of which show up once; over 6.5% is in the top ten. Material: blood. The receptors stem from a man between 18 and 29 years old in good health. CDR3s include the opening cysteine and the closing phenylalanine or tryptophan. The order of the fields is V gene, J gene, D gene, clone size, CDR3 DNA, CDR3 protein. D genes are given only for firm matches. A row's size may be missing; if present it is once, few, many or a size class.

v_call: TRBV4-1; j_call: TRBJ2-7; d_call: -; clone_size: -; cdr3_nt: TGCGTCAGCAGCCAAGAACCCCCCGTAACCGGGCACGAGCAGTACTTC; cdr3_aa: CVSSQEPPVTGHEQYF
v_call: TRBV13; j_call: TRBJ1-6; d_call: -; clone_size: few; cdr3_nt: TGTGCCAGCAGGGCGAGCTCCTATAATTCACCCCTCCACTTT; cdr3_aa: CASRASSYNSPLHF
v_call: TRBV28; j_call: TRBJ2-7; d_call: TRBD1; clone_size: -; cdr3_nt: TGTGCCAGCAGTTCGATCCAGGGGGCGCTTACCTACGAGCAGTACTTC; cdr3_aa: CASSSIQGALTYEQYF
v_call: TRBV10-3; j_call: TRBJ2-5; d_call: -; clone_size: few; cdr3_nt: TGTGCCATCAGTGAGTCGAACCGGGAGACCCAGTACTTC; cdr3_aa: CAISESNRETQYF
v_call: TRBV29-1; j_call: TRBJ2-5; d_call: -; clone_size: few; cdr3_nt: TGCAGCGTTGCACCCCGACAGCAAGAGACCCAGTACTTC; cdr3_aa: CSVAPRQQETQYF
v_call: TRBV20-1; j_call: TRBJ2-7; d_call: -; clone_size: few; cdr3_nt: TGCAGTGCTTTGGACACGGGGACTTCCTACGAGCAGTACTTC; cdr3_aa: CSALDTGTSYEQYF
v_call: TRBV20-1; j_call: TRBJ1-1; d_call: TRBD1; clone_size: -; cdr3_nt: TGCAGTGCTGGGGGACAGGGAGAACAGGGCACTGAAGCTTTCTTT; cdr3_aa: CSAGGQGEQGTEAFF
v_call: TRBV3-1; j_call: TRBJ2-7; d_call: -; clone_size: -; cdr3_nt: TGTGCCAGCAGCCAAGACATTGCGGGTAAAGGTGCCGAGCAGTACTTC; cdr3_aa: CASSQDIAGKGAEQYF
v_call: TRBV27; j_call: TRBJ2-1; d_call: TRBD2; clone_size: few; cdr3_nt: TGTGCCAGCAGGAGACTAGCGGGAGTACTTGAGCAGTTCTTC; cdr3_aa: CASRRLAGVLEQFF
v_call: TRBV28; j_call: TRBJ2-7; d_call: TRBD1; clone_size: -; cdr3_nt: TGTGCCATCGGAAAGGGACAGTTTCTCTACGAGCAGTACTTC; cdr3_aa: CAIGKGQFLYEQYF
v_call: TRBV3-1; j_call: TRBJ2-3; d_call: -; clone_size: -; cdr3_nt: TGTGCCAGCAGCCAAGATTCTGTATCCACAGATACGCAGTATTTT; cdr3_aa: CASSQDSVSTDTQYF
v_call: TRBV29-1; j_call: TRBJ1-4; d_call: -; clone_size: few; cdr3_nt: TGCAGCGCCTCAGATTCTAGTAATGAAAAACTGTTTTTT; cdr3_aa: CSASDSSNEKLFF
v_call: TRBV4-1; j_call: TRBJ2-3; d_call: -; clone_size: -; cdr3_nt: TGCGCCAGCAGCCAAGTGAGTTCCGATACGCAGTATTTT; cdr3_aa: CASSQVSSDTQYF
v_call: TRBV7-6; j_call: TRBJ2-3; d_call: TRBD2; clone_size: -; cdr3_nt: TGTGCCAGCAGCTTAGGGGGGAGGGCTCAAGATACGCAGTATTTT; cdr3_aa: CASSLGGRAQDTQYF
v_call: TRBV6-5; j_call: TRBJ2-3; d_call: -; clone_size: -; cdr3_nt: TGTGCCAGTCGTAGGTCGGGCACAGATACGCAGTATTTT; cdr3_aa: CASRRSGTDTQYF
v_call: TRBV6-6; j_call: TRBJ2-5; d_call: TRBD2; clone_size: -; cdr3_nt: TGTGCCAGCAGTACACGACTAGCTGGAGCAGAAACCCAGTACTTC; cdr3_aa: CASSTRLAGAETQYF
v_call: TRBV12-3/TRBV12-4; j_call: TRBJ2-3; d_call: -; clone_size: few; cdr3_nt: TGTGCCAGCAGTCACGATCGTCGGCTAGCCGACACAGATACGCAGTATTTT; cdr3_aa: CASSHDRRLADTDTQYF
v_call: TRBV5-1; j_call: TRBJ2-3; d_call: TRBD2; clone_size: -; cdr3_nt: TGCGCCAGCAGCTTGAGCGGGGGCCCCCGCACAGATACGCAGTATTTT; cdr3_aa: CASSLSGGPRTDTQYF
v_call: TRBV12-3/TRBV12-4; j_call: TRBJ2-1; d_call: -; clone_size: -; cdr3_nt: TGTGCCAGCAGTCGGGCCTGGGGACAACTAAATGAGCAGTTCTTC; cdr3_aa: CASSRAWGQLNEQFF
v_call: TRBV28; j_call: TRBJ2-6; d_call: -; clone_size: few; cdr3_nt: TGTGCCAGCAGTTTATCCGGATACTTTAGCTCTGGGGCCAACGTCCTGACTTTC; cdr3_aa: CASSLSGYFSSGANVLTF
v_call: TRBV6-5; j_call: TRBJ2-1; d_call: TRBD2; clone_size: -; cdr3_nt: TGTGCCAGCACCACGGGCGGGAGGGCCGATGAGCAGTTCTTC; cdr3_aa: CASTTGGRADEQFF
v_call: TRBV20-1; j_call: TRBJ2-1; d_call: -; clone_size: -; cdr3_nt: TGCAGTGCCGTAAATAGCGACCACAATGAGCAGTTCTTC; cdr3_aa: CSAVNSDHNEQFF
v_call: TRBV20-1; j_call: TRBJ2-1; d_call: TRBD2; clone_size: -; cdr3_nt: TGCAGTGCACCAATAGCGGGGGGGCTGAATGAGCAGTTCTTC; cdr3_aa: CSAPIAGGLNEQFF
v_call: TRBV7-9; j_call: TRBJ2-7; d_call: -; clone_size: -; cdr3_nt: TGTGCCAGCAGCTTCCAAAGGGACGAGCAGTACTTC; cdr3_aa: CASSFQRDEQYF
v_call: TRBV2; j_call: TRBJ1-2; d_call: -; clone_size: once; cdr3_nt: TGTGCCAGCAGTAGCGTCTTCTCCTATGGCTACACCTTC; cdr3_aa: CASSSVFSYGYTF
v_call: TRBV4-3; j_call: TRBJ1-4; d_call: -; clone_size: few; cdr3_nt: TGCGCCAGCAGCCAAGAACAGTCTCGGGAAAAACTGTTTTTT; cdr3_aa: CASSQEQSREKLFF
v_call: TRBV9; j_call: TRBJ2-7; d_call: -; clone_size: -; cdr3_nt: TGTGCCAGCGGCGTAGAAGGGGCTAGCGTTTCCGAGCAGTACTTC; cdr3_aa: CASGVEGASVSEQYF
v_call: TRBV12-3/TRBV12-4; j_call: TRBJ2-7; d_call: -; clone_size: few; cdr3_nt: TGTGCCAGCAGTTGGTCGGATTACGAGCAGTACTTC; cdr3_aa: CASSWSDYEQYF
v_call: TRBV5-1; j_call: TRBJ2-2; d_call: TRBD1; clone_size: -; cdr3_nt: TGCGCCAGCAGCCCACCGGGACAGGGTGTCCGGGAGCTGTTTTTT; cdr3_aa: CASSPPGQGVRELFF
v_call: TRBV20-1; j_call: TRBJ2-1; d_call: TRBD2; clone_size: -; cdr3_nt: TGCAGTGCTTCTCATTGGACTAGCGGAGCCTACAATGAGCAGTTCTTC; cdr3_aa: CSASHWTSGAYNEQFF
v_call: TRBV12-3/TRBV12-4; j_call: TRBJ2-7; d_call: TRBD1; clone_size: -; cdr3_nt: TGTGCCAGCGGACAGGGGCGTTTAAATTACGAGCAGTACTTC; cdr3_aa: CASGQGRLNYEQYF
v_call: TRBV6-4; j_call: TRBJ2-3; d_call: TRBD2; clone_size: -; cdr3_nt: TGTGCCAGCAGCGATGAGCGGGGAGCAGATACGCAGTATTTT; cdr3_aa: CASSDERGADTQYF
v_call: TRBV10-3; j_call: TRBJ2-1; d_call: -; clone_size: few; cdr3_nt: TGTGCCATCAGAGACTCTGAGGGGAGTGAGCAGTTCTTC; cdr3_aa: CAIRDSEGSEQFF
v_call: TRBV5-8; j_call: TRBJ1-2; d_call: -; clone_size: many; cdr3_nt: TGTGCCAGCAGCTTGGAGGGACCCAGGGAAGGCTACACCTTC; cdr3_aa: CASSLEGPREGYTF
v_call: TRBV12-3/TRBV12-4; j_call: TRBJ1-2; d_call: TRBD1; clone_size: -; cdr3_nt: TGTGCCAGCTCCCACGGGACAGGGGGTGGCTACACCTTC; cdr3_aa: CASSHGTGGGYTF
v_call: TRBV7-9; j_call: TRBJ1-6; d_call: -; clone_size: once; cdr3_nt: TGCGCCAGCAGCTCACCGGGACTGCTTAATTCACCCCTCCACTTT; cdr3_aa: CASSSPGLLNSPLHF
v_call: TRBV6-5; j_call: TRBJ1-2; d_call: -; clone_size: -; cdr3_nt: TGTGCCAGCAGTTACTCGTCACGGGGTGGTGGCTACACCTTC; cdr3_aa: CASSYSSRGGGYTF
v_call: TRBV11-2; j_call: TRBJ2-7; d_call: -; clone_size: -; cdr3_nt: TGTGCCAGCAGGGGATCGGGGAATGCCTACGAGCAGTACTTC; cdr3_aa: CASRGSGNAYEQYF
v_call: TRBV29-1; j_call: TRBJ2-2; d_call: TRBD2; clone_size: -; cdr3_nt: TGCAGCGTTGACGCGGGTAGCGGGGTCACCGGGGAGCTGTTTTTT; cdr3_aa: CSVDAGSGVTGELFF
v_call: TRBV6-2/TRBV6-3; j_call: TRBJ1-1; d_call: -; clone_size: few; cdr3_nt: TGTGCCAGCAGGGTCGCGAACACTGAAGCTTTCTTT; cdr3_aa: CASRVANTEAFF
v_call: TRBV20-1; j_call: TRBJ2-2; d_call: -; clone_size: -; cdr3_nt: TGCAGTGCTAGTGCAGGGGCAGACACCGGGGAGCTGTTTTTT; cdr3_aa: CSASAGADTGELFF
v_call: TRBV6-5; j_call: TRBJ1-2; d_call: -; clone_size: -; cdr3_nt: TGTGCCAGCAGTAACCCCATTAGTCGGACCTCTGGCTACACCTTC; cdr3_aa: CASSNPISRTSGYTF
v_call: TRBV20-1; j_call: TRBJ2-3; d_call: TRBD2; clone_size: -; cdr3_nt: TGCAGTGGAACGCTCGCCGGGACTAGCGCGGATACGCAGTATTTT; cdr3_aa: CSGTLAGTSADTQYF
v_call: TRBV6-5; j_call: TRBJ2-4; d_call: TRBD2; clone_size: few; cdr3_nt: TGTGCCAGCAGACGCCCTTCTAGCGGCCTAGCCAAAAACATTCAGTACTTC; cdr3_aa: CASRRPSSGLAKNIQYF
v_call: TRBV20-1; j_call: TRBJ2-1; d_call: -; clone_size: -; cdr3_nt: TGCAGTGGCGAGTCAGACAGCTCCTACAATGAGCAGTTCTTC; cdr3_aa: CSGESDSSYNEQFF
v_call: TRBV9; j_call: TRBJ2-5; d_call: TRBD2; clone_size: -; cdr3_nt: TGTGCCAGCAGCTCATGGGGGGGGAGAAGGGAGACCCAGTACTTC; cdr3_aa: CASSSWGGRRETQYF
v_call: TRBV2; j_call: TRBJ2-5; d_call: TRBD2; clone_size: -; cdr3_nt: TGTGCCACGGGACTAGCGGGTTTCCAAGAGACCCAGTACTTC; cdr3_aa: CATGLAGFQETQYF
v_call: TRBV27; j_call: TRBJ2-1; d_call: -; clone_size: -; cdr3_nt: TGTGCCAGCACCCTACAGGGATCGGGAAAGGCCAATGAGCAGTTCTTC; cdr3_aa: CASTLQGSGKANEQFF
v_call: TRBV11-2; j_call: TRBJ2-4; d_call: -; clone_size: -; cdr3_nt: TGTGCCAGCAGCTTAGTTCAGGGGCGAAACATTCAGTACTTC; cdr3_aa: CASSLVQGRNIQYF